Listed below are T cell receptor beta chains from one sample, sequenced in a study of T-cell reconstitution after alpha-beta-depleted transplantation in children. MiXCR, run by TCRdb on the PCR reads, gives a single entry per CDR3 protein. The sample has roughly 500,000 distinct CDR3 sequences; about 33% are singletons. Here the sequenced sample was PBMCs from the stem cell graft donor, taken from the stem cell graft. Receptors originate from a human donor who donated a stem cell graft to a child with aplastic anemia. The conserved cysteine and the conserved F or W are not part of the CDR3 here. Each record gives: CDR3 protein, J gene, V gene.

ASSDPYNEQF TRBJ2-1 TRBV11-2
ASSSSPGETQY TRBJ2-5 TRBV7-2
ASSSPGLGNNEQF TRBJ2-1 TRBV6-5
ASSGLAGGTSEQY TRBJ2-7 TRBV2
ASRIPGQGIQETQY TRBJ2-5 TRBV6-2/TRBV6-3
ASSFLRPPDNEQF TRBJ2-1 TRBV5-1
ASRRNRGRDGYT TRBJ1-2 TRBV12-3/TRBV12-4
ASSLGQGYDSPLH TRBJ1-6 TRBV12-3/TRBV12-4
ASSPPTTEAF TRBJ1-1 TRBV2
ASSRRGTNEKLF TRBJ1-4 TRBV6-1
ASFAGGSGKETQY TRBJ2-5 TRBV5-1
SAKIGRTNEKLF TRBJ1-4 TRBV20-1
SARAGSTYNEQF TRBJ2-1 TRBV20-1
ASRETASEQY TRBJ2-7 TRBV12-3/TRBV12-4
AISDPASQETQY TRBJ2-5 TRBV10-3
ASSLENSYEQY TRBJ2-7 TRBV7-6
ASSHARRDRGDSNYGYT TRBJ1-2 TRBV28
SVEDLIKDRGPRGYGYT TRBJ1-2 TRBV29-1
ASSLRNSPLH TRBJ1-6 TRBV27
ASSLGYGPQH TRBJ1-5 TRBV7-2
ASSNPSQGIRFSSTDTQY TRBJ2-3 TRBV6-2/TRBV6-3
ASSFFGEGETQY TRBJ2-5 TRBV11-2
ASSQDRGLSQPQH TRBJ1-5 TRBV4-2